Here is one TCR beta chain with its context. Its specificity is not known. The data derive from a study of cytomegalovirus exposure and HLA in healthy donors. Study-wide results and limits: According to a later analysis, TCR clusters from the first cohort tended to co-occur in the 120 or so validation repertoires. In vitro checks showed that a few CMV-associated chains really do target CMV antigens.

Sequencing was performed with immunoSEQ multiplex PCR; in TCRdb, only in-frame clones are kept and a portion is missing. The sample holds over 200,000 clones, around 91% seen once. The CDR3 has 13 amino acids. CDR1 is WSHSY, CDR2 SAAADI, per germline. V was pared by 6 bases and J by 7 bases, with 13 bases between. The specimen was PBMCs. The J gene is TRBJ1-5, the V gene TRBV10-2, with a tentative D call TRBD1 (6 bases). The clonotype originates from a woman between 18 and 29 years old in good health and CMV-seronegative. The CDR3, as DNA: TGCGCCAGCAGCCCGGGACATTTGCAGCCCCAGCATTTT. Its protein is CASSPGHLQPQHF.